This T cell receptor (beta chain) was captured by sequencing in a study of blood T cells in healthy people across ages (dated by TCRdb to between 2014 and 2016). Turning to the overall study: In model experiments, template switching captured about one uniquely barcoded TCR beta cDNA molecule for every two T cells. The study analyzed two additional independent replicas of 1 million unique cDNA reads from the same blood draw for two donors, one aged 18 to 30 and one aged 80 or older. Donors were grouped into four age groups: young (average approximately 15 years), middle-aged (over 35), aged (about 60) and long-lived (over 80). To avoid experimental bias, donors of different ages were distributed randomly across sequencing lanes. Using deep sequencing normalized with unique cDNA molecular identifiers, the study measured how TCR beta repertoire diversity changes with age.

Broad study findings and their caveats: As age increased, observed TCR beta diversity per million T cells dropped in a roughly linear way, and a significant reduction was already evident by age about 40. Estimates of total diversity from one million sequenced T cells were regarded as lower bounds and underestimates. Since profiling was done on bulk unsorted PBMCs, naive and antigen-experienced compartments could not be conclusively compared. The long-lived group showed more naive CD4+ T cells, fewer expanded clones and increased TCR diversity than the aged group, suggesting age selection. Donor CMV infection status was unknown, potentially confounding age-related changes in expanded clonotypes. Observed TCR beta diversity correlated strongly with the percentage of naive T cells measured by flow cytometry.

Library construction relied on 5' RACE. The run used an Illumina HiSeq 2500. The second PCR ran for about 6 to 11 cycles and used a J-beta primer mix along with a sample-barcoded 5' primer. A unique molecular identifier was introduced onto each TCR beta cDNA molecule by a template-switch 5' adaptor carrying 12 random nucleotides. Each sample yielded at least 3 million CDR3-containing paired-end reads. First-strand cDNA synthesis was performed from all RNA using the Mint cDNA synthesis kit, with priming by a TRBC-specific oligonucleotide. Following uracil-DNA glycosylase treatment, all cDNA underwent a first 18-cycle PCR with the universal primers M1SS and BC2_uni_R. As for how the authors treated the data: For normalization, 1 million high-quality reads were randomly selected from each sample, with every read carrying a distinct molecular identifier. Instead of being binned into consensus sequences, reads with shared molecular identifiers were discarded. MiTCR, set to a Q25 quality threshold and the strictest error-elimination algorithm, was used for CDR3 identification, clonotype clustering and error correction. A nonparametric unseen species model with Euler transformation was used to estimate a lower bound on total TCR beta diversity. The raw public data were reprocessed by TCRdb itself: fastp quality trimming at Q25, MiXCR clonotype calling, in-frame beta chains only. Identical CDR3 protein sequences are pooled into one entry, listed with their most common genes and DNA. Here the V and J calls rest on TCRdb's processing, not on the authors' analysis. Counted in this sample were approximately 810,000 distinct CDR3 sequences; about 28% of them appeared once. About 18% of the sample is in the top ten clones.

The CDR3 goes from the cysteine to the phenylalanine over 11 residues. Just CDR3 DNA is preserved here, 33 bases in frame from base 1. The germline V gene encodes CDR1 DFQATT and CDR2 SNEGSKA (reference sequence). V was cut back by 3 bases and J by 13 bases, leaving a gap of 13 bases between them. Donors were a few dozen systemically healthy Caucasian individuals from Russia aged roughly 6 to 100 years. Approximately 10 milliliters of peripheral blood were collected from each donor into EDTA-treated Vacutainer tubes. Ficoll-Paque density-gradient centrifugation was used to isolate PBMCs, with at least 6.5 million per sample. Total RNA, at least 6 micrograms per sample, was extracted from PBMCs with Trizol reagent. For every donor, flow cytometry on a PBMC aliquot measured the percentage of naive CD45RAhigh/CD27high T cells. A remark on this clonotype: Its target antigen remains unknown. No base quality values were provided; no much bigger clone lies one nucleotide off.

Sequenced sample: blood. This clonotype originated in a woman at least 80 years old in good health. Recombination connected TRBV20-1 to TRBJ2-1, with no D gene named confidently. The CDR3 protein is CSASSISEQFF. The nucleotides are TGCAGTGCTAGTAGCATAAGTGAACAGTTCTTC.